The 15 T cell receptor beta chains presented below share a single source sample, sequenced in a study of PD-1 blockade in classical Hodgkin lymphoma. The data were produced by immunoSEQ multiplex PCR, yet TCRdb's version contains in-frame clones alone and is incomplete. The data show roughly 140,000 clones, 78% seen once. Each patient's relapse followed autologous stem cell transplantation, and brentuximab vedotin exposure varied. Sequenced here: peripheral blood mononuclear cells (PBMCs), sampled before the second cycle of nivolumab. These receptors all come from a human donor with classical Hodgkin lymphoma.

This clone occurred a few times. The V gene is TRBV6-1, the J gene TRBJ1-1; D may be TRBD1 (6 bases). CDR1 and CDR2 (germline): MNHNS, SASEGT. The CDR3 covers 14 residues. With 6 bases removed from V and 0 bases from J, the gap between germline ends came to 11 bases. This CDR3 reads CASRWGAMNTEAFF. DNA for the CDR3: TGTGCCAGCAGGTGGGGGGCGATGAACACTGAAGCTTTCTTT.

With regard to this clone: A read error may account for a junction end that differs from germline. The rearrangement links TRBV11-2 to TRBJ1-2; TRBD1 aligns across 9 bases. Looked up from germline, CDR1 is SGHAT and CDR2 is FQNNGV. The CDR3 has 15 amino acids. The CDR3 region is CASSLEGQGYYGYTF. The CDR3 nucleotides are TGTGCCAGCAGCCTAGAAGGACAGGGGTATTATGGCTACACCTTC.

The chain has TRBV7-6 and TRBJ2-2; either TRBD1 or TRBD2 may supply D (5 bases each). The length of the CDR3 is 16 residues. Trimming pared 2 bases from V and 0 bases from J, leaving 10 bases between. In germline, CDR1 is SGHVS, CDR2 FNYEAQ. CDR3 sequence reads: CASSLSRGSNTGELFF. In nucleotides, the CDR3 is TGTGCCAGCAGCTTATCACGGGGCTCGAACACCGGGGAGCTGTTTTTT.

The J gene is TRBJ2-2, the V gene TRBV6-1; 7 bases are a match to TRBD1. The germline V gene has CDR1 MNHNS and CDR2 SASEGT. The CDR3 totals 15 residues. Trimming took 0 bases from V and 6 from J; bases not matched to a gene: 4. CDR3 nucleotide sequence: TGTGCCAGCAGTGAAGCTGGCAGGGGGTCCGGGGAGCTGTTTTTT. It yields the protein CASSEAGRGSGELFF.

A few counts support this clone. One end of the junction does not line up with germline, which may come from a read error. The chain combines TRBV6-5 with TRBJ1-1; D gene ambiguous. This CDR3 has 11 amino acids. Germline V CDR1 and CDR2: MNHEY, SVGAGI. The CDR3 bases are TGTGCCATCAGTGCAAGCACTGAAGCTTTCTTT. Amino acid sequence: CAISASTEAFF.

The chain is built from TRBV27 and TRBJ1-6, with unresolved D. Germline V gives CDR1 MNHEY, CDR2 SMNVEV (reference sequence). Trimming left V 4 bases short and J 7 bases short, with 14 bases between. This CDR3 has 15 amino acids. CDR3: CASSSPPGRNSPLHF. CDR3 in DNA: TGTGCCAGCAGTTCCCCTCCCGGTCGGAATTCACCCCTCCACTTT.

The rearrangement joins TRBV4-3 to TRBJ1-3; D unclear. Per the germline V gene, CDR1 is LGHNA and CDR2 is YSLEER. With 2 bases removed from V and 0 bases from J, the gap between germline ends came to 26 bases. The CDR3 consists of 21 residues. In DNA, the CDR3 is TGCGCCAGCAGCCAACGTGGGATCCCGAAATTAAGCCCATTCTCTGGAAACACCATATATTTT. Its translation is CASSQRGIPKLSPFSGNTIYF.

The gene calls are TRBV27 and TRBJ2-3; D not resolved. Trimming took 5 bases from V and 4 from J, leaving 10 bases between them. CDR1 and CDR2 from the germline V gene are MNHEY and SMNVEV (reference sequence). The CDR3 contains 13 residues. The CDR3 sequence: CASSHGVADTQYF. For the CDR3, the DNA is TGTGCCAGCAGTCATGGGGTCGCAGATACGCAGTATTTT.

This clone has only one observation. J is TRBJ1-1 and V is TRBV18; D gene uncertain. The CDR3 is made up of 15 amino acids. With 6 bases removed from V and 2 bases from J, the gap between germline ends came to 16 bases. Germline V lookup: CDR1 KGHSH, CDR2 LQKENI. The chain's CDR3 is CASSLGHPSNTEAFF. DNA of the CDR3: TGTGCCAGCTCCCTCGGGCACCCCTCCAACACTGAAGCTTTCTTT.

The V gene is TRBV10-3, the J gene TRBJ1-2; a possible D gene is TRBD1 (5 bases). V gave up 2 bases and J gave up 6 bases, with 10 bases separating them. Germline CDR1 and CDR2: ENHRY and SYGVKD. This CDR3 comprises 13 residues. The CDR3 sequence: CAISENDRNGYTF. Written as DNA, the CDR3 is TGTGCCATCAGTGAGAACGACAGAAATGGCTACACCTTC.

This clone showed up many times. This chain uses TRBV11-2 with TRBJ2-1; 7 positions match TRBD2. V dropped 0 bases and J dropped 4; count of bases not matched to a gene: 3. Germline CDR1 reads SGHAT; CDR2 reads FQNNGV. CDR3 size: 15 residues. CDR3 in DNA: TGTGCCAGCAGCTTAGATCGGGGACTATACAATGAGCAGTTCTTC. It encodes CASSLDRGLYNEQFF.

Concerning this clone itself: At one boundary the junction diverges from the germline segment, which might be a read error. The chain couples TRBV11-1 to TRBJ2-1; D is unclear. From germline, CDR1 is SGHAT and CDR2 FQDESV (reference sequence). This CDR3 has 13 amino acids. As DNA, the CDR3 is TGTGCCAGCAGTTTAGCTGGCTCCAATGAGCAGTTCTTC. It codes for CASSLAGSNEQFF.

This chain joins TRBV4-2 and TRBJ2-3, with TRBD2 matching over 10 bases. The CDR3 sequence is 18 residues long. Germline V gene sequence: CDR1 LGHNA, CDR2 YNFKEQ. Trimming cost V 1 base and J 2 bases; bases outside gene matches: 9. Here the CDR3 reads CASSQAVSTSGFTDTQYF. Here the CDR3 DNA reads TGTGCCAGCAGCCAAGCGGTGTCGACTAGCGGGTTCACAGATACGCAGTATTTT.

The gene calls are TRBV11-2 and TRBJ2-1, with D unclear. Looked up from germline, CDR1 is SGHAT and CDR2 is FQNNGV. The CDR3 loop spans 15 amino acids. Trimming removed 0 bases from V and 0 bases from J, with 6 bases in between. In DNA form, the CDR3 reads TGTGCCAGCAGCTTAGATTTGGGCTCCTACAATGAGCAGTTCTTC. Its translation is CASSLDLGSYNEQFF.

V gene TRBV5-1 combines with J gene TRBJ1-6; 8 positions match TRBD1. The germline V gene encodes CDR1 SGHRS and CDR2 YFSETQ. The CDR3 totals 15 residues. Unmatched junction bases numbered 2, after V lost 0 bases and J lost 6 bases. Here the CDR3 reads CASSLAGQGNSPLHF. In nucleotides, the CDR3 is TGCGCCAGCAGCTTGGCCGGACAGGGTAATTCACCCCTCCACTTT. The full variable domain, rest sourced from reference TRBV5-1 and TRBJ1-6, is KAGVTQTPRYLIKTRGQQVTLSCSPISGHRSVSWYQQTPGQGLQFLFEYFSETQRNKGNFPGRFSGRQFSNSRSEMNVSTLELGDSALYLCASSLAGQGNSPLHFGNGTRLTVT.